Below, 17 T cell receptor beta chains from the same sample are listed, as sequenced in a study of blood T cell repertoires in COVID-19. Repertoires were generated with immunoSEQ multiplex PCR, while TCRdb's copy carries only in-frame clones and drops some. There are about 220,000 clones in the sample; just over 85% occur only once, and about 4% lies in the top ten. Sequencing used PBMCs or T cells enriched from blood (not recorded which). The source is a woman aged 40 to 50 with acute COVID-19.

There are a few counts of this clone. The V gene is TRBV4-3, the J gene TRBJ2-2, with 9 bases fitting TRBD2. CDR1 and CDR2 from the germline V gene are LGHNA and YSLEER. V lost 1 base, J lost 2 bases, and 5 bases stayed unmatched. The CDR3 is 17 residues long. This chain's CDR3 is CASSQGPSGANTGELFF. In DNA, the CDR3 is TGCGCCAGCAGCCAAGGGCCTAGCGGGGCTAACACCGGGGAGCTGTTTTTT.

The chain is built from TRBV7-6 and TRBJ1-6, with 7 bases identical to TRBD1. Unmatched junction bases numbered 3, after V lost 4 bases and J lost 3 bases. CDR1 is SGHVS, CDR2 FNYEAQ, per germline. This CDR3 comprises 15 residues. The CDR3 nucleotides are TGTGCCAGCAGCTCCACAGGGGACTATAATTCACCCCTCCACTTT. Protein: CASSSTGDYNSPLHF.

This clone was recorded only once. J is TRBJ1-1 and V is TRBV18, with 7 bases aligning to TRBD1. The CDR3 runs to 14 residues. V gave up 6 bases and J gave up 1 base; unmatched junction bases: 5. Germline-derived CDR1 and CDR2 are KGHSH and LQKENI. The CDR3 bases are TGTGCCAGCTCCAGGGACAGTACGAACACTGAAGCTTTCTTT. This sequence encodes CASSRDSTNTEAFF. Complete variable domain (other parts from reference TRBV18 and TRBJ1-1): NAGVMQNPRHLVRRRGQEARLRCSPMKGHSHVYWYRQLPEEGLKFMVYLQKENIIDESGMPKERFSAEFPKEGPSILRIQQVVRGDSAAYFCASSRDSTNTEAFFGQGTRLTVV.

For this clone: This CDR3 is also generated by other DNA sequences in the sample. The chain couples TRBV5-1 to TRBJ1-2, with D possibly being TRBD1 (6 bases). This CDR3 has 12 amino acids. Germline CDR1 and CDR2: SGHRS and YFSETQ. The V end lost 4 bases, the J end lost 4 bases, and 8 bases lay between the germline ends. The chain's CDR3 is CASSTTGYGYTF. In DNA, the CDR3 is TGCGCCAGCAGCACGACAGGCTATGGCTACACCTTC. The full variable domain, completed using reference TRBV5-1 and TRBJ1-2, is KAGVTQTPRYLIKTRGQQVTLSCSPISGHRSVSWYQQTPGQGLQFLFEYFSETQRNKGNFPGRFSGRQFSNSRSEMNVSTLELGDSALYLCASSTTGYGYTFGSGTRLTVV.

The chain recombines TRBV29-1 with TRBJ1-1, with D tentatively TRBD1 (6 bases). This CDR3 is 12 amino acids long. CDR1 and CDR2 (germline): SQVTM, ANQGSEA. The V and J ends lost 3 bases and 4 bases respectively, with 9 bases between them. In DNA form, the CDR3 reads TGCAGCGTTGATACAGGGTTCACTGAAGCTTTCTTT. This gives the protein CSVDTGFTEAFF. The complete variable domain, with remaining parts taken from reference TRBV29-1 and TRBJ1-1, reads SAVISQKPSRDICQRGTSLTIQCQVDSQVTMMFWYRQQPGQSLTLIATANQGSEATYESGFVIDKFPISRPNLTFSTLTVSNMSPEDSSIYLCSVDTGFTEAFFGQGTRLTVV.

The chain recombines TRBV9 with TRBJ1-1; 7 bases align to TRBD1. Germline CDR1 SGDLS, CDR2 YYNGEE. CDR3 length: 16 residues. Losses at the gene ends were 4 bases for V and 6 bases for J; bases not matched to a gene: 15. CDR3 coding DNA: TGTGCCAGCAGCCCCTTCTTTCGACAGGGAGCGGCTGAAGCTTTCTTT. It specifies CASSPFFRQGAAEAFF.

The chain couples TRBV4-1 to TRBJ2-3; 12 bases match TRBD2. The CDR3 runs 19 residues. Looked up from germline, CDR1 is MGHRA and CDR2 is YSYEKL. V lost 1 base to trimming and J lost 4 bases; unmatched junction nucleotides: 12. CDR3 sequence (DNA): TGCGCCAGCAGCCAAGTCCCGCCTAGCGGGGGGGCCATCCCAGATACGCAGTATTTT. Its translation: CASSQVPPSGGAIPDTQYF.

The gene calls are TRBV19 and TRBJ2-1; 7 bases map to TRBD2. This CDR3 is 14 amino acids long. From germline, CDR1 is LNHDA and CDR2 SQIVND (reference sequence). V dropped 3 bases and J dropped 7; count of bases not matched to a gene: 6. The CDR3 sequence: CASSIVVGGNEQFF. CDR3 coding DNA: TGTGCCAGTAGTATTGTGGTGGGGGGGAATGAGCAGTTCTTC.

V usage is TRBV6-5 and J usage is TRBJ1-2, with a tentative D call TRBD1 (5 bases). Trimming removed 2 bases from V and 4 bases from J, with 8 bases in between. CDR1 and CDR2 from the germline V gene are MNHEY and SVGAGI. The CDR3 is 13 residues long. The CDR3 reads CASSYTGGYGYTF. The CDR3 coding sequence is TGTGCCAGCAGTTACACGGGGGGCTATGGCTACACCTTC.

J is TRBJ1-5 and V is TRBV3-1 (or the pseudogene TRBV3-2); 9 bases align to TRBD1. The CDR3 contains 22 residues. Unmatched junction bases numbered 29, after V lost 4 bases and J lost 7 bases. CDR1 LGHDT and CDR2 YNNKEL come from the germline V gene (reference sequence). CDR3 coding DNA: TGTGCCAGCAGCCCGCACTCCGGGACAGGGAATCTATGGGGGTCTTTCGGACAGCCCCAGCATTTT. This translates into CASSPHSGTGNLWGSFGQPQHF.

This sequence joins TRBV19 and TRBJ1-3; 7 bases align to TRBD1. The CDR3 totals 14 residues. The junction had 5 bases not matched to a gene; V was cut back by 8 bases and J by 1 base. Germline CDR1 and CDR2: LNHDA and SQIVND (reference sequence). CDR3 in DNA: TGTGCCAGTCGCCCGGGACAGTCTGGAAACACCATATATTTT. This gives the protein CASRPGQSGNTIYF.

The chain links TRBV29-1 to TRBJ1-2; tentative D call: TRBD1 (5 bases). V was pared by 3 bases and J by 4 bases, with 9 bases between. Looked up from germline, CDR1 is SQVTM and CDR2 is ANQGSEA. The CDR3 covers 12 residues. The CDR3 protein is CSVDKGPYGYTF. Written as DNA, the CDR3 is TGCAGCGTTGATAAGGGGCCCTATGGCTACACCTTC.

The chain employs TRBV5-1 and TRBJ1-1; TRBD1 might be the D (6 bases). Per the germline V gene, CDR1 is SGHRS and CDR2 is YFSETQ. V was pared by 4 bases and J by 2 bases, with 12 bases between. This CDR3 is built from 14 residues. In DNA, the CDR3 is TGCGCCAGCAGCCCGAGGGGGGGAAACACTGAAGCTTTCTTT. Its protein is CASSPRGGNTEAFF.

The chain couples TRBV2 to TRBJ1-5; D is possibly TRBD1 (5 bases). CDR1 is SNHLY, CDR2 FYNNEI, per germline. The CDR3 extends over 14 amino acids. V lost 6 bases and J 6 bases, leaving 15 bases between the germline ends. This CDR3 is CASSPRGGSQPQHF. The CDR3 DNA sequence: TGTGCCAGCAGCCCCCGGGGGGGGTCTCAGCCCCAGCATTTT.

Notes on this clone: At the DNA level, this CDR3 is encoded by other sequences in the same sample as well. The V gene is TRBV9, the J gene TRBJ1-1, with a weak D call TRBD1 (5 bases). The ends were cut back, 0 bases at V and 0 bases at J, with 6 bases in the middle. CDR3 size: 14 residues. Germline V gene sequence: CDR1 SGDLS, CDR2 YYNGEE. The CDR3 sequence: CASSVAQVNTEAFF. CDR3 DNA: TGTGCCAGCAGCGTAGCACAGGTGAACACTGAAGCTTTCTTT.

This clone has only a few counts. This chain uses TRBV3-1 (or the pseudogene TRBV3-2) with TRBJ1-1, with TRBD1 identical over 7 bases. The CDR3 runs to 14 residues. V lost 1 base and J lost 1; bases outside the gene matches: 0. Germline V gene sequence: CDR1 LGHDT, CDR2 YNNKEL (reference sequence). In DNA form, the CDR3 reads TGTGCCAGCAGCCAAGGGACAGGGAACACTGAAGCTTTCTTT. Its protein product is CASSQGTGNTEAFF.

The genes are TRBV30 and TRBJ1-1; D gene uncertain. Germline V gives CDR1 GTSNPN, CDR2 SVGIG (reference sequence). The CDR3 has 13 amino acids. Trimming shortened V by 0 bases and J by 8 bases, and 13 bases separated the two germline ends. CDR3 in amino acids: CAWSVFYGREAFF. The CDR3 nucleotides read TGTGCCTGGAGTGTATTTTATGGGAGAGAAGCTTTCTTT.